This paragraph covers one TCR beta chain sequence. Its antigen target is currently unknown. Base qualities are not provided; no much larger clone lies one nucleotide away. The CDR3 regions of human TCRbeta chains were subjected to immunosequencing. Regarding the original processing steps: Repertoire TCRs were checked for matches against a reference library of SARS-CoV-2-specific TCRs that had been generated using the MIRA antigen-specificity platform. Breadth was defined as the fraction of unique TCRs that were SARS-CoV-2-associated. Depth was defined as the fraction of total T cells that were SARS-CoV-2-associated. Using the MIRA data, every spike-specific TCR was mapped to the spike region that the TCR reacted to and assigned to either a CD4 or a CD8 class. Log10-transformed breadth and depth values were compared by one-way ANOVA with Sidak's multiple comparisons tests. TCRdb carries this immuneACCESS record with in-frame sequences only. Its versions omit some clonotypes, under half of them owing to an unresolved V gene in the studies checked, with the rest unexplained. The DNA was the basis for D and trimming; V, J and clone size are from that table. Present in this sample are 120,000 or so clones, around 87% of which were seen just once. The ten largest account for about 1.2% of the sample.

These data come from a study of T cell responses to AZD1222 COVID-19 vaccine (dated by TCRdb to about 2021). Study-level background: AZD1222 recipients with second doses at about 4 weeks or about 12 weeks were pooled, because spike-specific TCR depth and breadth did not differ between schedules. TCR sequencing covered 230 to 250 trial participants: 207 given two doses of AZD1222 and 26 given two doses of MenACWY control vaccine. Trial participants were enrolled into age subgroups of 18-55, 56-69 and 70-plus years, which contained roughly 150, 30 and 60 TCR-sequenced participants, respectively.

The paper as a whole reports these results and caveats: In the small 56-69-year group, the increase in depth fell short of significance, most likely because of low power. Most participants were white British and females outnumbered males, and the authors suggested that clonal diversity may have been underestimated. Conclusions about previously exposed vaccinees are limited because only a handful of AZD1222 recipients were SARS-CoV-2 seropositive at baseline. After two AZD1222 doses, spike-specific TCR breadth and depth were significantly higher than at day 0 and than in MenACWY recipients. Because no day 14 peak-response samples were available, repertoires were characterized only after the peak T cell response. The whole spike protein was spanned by vaccine-associated CD4 TCRs, and dominant responses were seen in regions 160-218 and 743-854. Nearly half of unique spike-specific TCRs reportedly recognized epitopes outside regions mutated in the B.1.351 and B.1.1.7 variants.

The time point label, read with the paper, signifies: baseline before first vaccination. Vaccinee samples came from UK trials COV001 and COV002, including a single-blind randomized controlled phase 2/3 trial of AZD1222 (ChAdOx1 nCoV-19) in healthy adults. For TCRbeta chain sequencing, PBMC samples from trial participants were taken at day 0 and at day 28 after the second dose. The sequence derives from an adult in good health. The specimen was peripheral blood, collected on day 0 of AZD1222 vaccination.

The sequenced DNA: TGTGCCAGTAGTGTTAGCGGGGGTGGTGAGCAGTTCTTC. Translated, it gives CASSVSGGGEQFF. The chain is encoded by TRBV19 joined to TRBJ2-1, with 9 middle bases fitting TRBD2. Sequences LNHDA (CDR1) and SQIVND (CDR2) are obtained from the germline V gene (reference sequence). Measured from the cysteine to the phenylalanine, the CDR3 is 13 residues long. Just the 39-base CDR3 DNA is kept, in frame starting at base 1. For this chain, trimming is 5 bases at the V end and 9 bases at the J end, and the number of junction bases without a gene match is 5.